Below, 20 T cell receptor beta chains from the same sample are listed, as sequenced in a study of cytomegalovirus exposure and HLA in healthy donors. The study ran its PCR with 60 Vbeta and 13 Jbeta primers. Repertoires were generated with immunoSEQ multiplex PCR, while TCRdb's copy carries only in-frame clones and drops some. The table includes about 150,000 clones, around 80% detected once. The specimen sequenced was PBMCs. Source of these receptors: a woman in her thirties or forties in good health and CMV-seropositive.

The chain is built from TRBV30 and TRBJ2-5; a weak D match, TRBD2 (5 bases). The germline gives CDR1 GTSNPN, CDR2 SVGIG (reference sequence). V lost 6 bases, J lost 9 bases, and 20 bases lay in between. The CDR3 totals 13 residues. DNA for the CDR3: TGTGCCTGCTCGAAGGCCGGGATAAGGTCCCAGTACTTC. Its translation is CACSKAGIRSQYF.

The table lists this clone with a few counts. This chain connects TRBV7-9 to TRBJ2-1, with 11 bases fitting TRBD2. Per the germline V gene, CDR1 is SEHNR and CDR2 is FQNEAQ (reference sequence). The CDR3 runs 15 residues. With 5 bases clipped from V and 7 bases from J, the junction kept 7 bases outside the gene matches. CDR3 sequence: CASSPLRLAGNEQFF. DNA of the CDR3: TGTGCCAGCAGCCCGTTAAGACTAGCGGGAAATGAGCAGTTCTTC.

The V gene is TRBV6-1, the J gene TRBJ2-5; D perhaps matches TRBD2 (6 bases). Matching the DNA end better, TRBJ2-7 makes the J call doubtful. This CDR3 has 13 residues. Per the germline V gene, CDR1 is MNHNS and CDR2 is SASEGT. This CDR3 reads CASGLADDYEQYF. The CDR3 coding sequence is TGTGCCAGCGGGTTAGCGGACGACTACGAGCAGTACTTC.

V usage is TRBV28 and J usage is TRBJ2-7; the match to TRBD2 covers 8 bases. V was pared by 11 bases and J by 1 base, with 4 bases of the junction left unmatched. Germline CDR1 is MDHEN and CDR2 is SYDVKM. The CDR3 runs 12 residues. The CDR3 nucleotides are TGTGCCGGTAGCGGGACTTCCTACGAGCAGTACTTC. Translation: CAGSGTSYEQYF.

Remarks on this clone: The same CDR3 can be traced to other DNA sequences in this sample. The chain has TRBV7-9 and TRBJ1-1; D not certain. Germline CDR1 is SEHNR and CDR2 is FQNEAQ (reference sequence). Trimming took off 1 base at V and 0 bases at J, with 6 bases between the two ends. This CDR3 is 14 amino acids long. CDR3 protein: CASSLGHMNTEAFF. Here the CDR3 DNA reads TGTGCCAGCAGCTTAGGACATATGAACACTGAAGCTTTCTTT.

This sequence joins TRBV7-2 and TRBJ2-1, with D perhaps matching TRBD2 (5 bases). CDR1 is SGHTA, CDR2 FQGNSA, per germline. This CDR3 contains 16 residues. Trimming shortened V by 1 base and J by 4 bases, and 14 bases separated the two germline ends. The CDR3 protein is CASSLDGSSRYNEQFF. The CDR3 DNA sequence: TGTGCCAGCAGCTTAGATGGGTCTAGCCGGTACAATGAGCAGTTCTTC.

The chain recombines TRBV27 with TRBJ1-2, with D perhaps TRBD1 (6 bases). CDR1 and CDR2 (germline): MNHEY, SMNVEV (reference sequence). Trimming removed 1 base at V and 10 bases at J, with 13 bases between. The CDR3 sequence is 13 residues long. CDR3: CASSLLQGGYYTF. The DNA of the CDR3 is TGTGCCAGCAGTTTATTACAGGGCGGATACTACACCTTC.

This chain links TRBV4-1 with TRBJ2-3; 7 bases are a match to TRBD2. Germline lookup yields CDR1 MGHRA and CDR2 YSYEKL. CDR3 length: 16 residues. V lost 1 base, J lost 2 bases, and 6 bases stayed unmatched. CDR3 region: CASSQVRGLNTDTQYF. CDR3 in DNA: TGCGCCAGCAGCCAAGTGCGGGGACTAAACACAGATACGCAGTATTTT.

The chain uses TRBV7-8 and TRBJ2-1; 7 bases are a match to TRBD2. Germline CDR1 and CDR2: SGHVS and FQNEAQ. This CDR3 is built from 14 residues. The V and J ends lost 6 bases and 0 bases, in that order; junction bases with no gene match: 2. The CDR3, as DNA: TGTGCCAGCAGAGCGGGGAGCTCCTACAATGAGCAGTTCTTC. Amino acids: CASRAGSSYNEQFF. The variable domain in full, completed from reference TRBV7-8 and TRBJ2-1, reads GAGVSQSPRYKVAKRGQDVALRCDPISGHVSLFWYQQALGQGPEFLTYFQNEAQLDKSGLPSDRFFAERPEGSVSTLKIQRTQQEDSAVYLCASRAGSSYNEQFFGPGTRLTVL.

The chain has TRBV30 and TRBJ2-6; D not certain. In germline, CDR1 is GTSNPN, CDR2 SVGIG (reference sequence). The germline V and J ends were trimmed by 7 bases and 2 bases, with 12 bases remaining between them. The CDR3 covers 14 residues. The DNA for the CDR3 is TGTGCCTTCCACGTGGGCGCTGGGGCCAACGTCCTGACTTTC. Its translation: CAFHVGAGANVLTF.

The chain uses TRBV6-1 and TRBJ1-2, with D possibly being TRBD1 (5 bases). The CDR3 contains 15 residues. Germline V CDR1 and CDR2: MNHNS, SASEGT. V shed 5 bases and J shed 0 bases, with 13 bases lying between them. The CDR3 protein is CASSLTERTNYGYTF. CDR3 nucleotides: TGTGCCAGCAGTTTGACAGAGAGAACTAACTATGGCTACACCTTC.

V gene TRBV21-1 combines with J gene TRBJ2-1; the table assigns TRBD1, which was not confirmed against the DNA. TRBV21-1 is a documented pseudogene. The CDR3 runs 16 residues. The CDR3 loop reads CASNRTGLFSYNEQFF. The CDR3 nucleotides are TGTGCCAGCAACCGGACAGGACTTTTCTCCTACAATGAGCAGTTCTTC.

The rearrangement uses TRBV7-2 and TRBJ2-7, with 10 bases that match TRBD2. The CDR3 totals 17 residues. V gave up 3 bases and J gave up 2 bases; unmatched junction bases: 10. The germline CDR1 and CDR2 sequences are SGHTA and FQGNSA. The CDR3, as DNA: TGTGCCAGCAGCTTCTCAGGTGGGCTAGCGGGGGCCTACGAGCAGTACTTC. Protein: CASSFSGGLAGAYEQYF. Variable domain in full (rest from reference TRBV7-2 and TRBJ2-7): GAGVSQSPSNKVTEKGKDVELRCDPISGHTALYWYRQSLGQGLEFLIYFQGNSAPDKSGLPSDRFSAERTGGSVSTLTIQRTQQEDSAVYLCASSFSGGLAGAYEQYFGPGTRLTVT.

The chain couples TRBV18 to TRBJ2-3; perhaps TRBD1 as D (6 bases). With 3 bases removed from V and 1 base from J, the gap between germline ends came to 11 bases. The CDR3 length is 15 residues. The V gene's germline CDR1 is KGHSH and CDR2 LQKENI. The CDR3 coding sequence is TGTGCCAGCTCACCTAGGACAGCTCGCACAGATACGCAGTATTTT. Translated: CASSPRTARTDTQYF.

DNA of the CDR3: TGCAGCGTTGATAAGGGGCAGGACAGGGGGCTCCCTTGCAATCAGCCCCAGCATTTT. Protein: CSVDKGQDRGLPCNQPQHF. V and J are TRBV29-1 and TRBJ1-5; 11 nucleotides align to TRBD1. The CDR3 loop spans 19 amino acids. Germline V gene sequence: CDR1 SQVTM, CDR2 ANQGSEA. J lost 2 bases, V lost 3 bases, and 15 bases had no gene match. Full variable domain (rest looked up from reference TRBV29-1 and TRBJ1-5): SAVISQKPSRDICQRGTSLTIQCQVDSQVTMMFWYRQQPGQSLTLIATANQGSEATYESGFVIDKFPISRPNLTFSTLTVSNMSPEDSSIYLCSVDKGQDRGLPCNQPQHFGDGTRLSIL.

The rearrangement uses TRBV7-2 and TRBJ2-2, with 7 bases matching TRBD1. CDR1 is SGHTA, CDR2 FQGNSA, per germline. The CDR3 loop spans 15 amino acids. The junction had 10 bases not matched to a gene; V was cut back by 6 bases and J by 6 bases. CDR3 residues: CASRKRQGVPGELFF. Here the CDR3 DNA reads TGTGCCAGCAGGAAAAGACAGGGTGTCCCCGGGGAGCTGTTTTTT.

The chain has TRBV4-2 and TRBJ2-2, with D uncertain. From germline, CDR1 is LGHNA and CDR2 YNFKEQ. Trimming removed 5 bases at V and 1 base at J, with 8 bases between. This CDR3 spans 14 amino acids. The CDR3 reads CASSGSRNTGELFF. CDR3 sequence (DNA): TGTGCCAGCAGCGGTTCCAGGAACACCGGGGAGCTGTTTTTT.

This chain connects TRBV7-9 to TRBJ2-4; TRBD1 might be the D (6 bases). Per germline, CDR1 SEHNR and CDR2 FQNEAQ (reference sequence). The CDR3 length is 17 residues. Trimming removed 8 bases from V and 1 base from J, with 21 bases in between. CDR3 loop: CASGEFTAGAAKNIQYF. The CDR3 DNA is TGTGCCAGCGGAGAGTTTACGGCAGGGGCGGCCAAAAACATTCAGTACTTC.

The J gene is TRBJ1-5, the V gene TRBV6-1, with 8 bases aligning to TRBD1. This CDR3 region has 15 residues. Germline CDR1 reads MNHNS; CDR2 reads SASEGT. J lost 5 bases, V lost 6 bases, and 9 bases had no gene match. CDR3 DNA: TGTGCCAGCAGGGCGGGGACAGGCCCTTATCAGCCCCAGCATTTT. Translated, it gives CASRAGTGPYQPQHF.

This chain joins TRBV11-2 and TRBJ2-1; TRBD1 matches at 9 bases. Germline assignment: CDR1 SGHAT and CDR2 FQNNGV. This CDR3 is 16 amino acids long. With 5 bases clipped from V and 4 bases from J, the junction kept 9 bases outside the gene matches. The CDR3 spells CASSETGTGPYNEQFF. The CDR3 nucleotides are TGTGCCAGCAGCGAAACCGGGACAGGGCCATACAATGAGCAGTTCTTC.